This is a list of T cell receptor beta chains from one sample in a study of blood T cells in healthy people across ages. TCRdb processed the 5' RACE reads anew with MiXCR; each CDR3 protein has one entry. Among 750,000 to 950,000 distinct CDR3 sequences, about 53% were seen once, and the ten largest hold under 50%. The sample comprised blood. Every receptor here comes from a man at least 80 years old in good health. CDR3s leave out the opening cysteine and the closing phenylalanine or tryptophan. The D gene is left open where the match is weak. Size tells how often a clone was seen (once, few, many) or the class of an expanded clone, and some rows leave it out.

>once|.|TRBV7-6|TRBJ1-2
ASSYDAPGPGNYGYT
>.|.|TRBV11-2|TRBJ2-3
ASSFPSSGGGRARYAY
>few|.|TRBV7-7|TRBJ2-3
ASSPLLRPSTDTQY
>.|.|TRBV27|TRBJ2-2
ASRRAAGELF
>.|.|TRBV3-1|TRBJ2-1
ASSPTTLSYNEQF
>.|.|TRBV6-5|TRBJ2-7
ASSYGGGRRSYEQY
>.|.|TRBV20-1|TRBJ1-5
SARETGDQPQH
>.|TRBD2|TRBV7-2|TRBJ2-1
ASSPGLGMGYNGQF
>.|TRBD2|TRBV9|TRBJ2-4
ASSPKGREEQY
>few|.|TRBV12-3/TRBV12-4|TRBJ2-1
ASRVGEAVLDEQF
>.|TRBD2|TRBV2|TRBJ2-2
ASSTGAGGPGELF
>.|.|TRBV6-1|TRBJ1-1
AGTAWGGTEAF
>few|.|TRBV7-2|TRBJ1-1
ASSPGPGAAF
>few|TRBD2|TRBV6-2/TRBV6-3|TRBJ2-3
ASSQGLAGVHRYAY
>few|.|TRBV29-1|TRBJ2-4
SVEGTVSSLAKNIQY
>few|TRBD2|TRBV5-1|TRBJ2-1
ASSPRTSGRPRGNEQF
>.|.|TRBV24-1|TRBJ2-1
ATSVPSALYNEQF
>many|TRBD1|TRBV5-1|TRBJ1-2
ASSHGQGANGYT
>.|TRBD2|TRBV4-2|TRBJ2-1
ASSQSQGLAGYNEQF
>once|TRBD2|TRBV6-1|TRBJ2-3
ASGAGEHRYAY
>.|.|TRBV20-1|TRBJ2-5
SARWSLPTSEANEQY
>.|TRBD1|TRBV4-1|.
ASSLRQGNLGHYEQY
>.|.|TRBV7-3|TRBJ2-3
ASSPTPRGWFDTDTRY
>.|TRBD1|TRBV2|TRBJ2-3
ASSADGTRDRYAY
>few|TRBD2|TRBV9|TRBJ2-1
ASSVGGGRASYNEQF
>.|TRBD1|TRBV7-9|.
ASSYPTGGKMNEQY
>.|TRBD1|TRBV20-1|TRBJ2-1
SAKNQGAMGSSYNEQF
>.|.|TRBV5-1|TRBJ2-3
ASSLSTATDTQY
>once|.|TRBV20-1|TRBJ2-1
SASPSRNEQF
>.|.|TRBV7-9|TRBJ2-1
ASSLEGTYNEQF
>.|.|TRBV6-1|TRBJ1-2
ASRIGTPSNYGYT
>.|TRBD2|TRBV6-2/TRBV6-3|TRBJ2-1
ASRSSGTYNEQF
>.|.|TRBV7-8|TRBJ2-5
ASSPRTSLQETQY
>few|.|TRBV27|TRBJ2-1
ASSPRGSRGLKNEQF
>.|.|TRBV7-3|TRBJ2-5
ASSLQGGGKETQY
>few|TRBD1|TRBV27|TRBJ2-5
ASSRTGTGIKTQY
>.|.|TRBV10-3|TRBJ2-7
AISGGSYEQY
>.|.|TRBV7-9|TRBJ2-1
ASSSRDSVQF
>.|TRBD1|TRBV2|TRBJ1-6
ASTEGVDRGYNSPLH
>.|.|TRBV7-9|TRBJ2-5
AGGPNNEQY
>.|TRBD2|TRBV7-9|TRBJ2-7
ASSLGPPSGNEQY
>few|.|TRBV12-3/TRBV12-4|.
ASSLQGMDEQY
>.|TRBD2|TRBV6-2/TRBV6-3|.
ASRSLPGTSGRYEQY
>.|.|TRBV6-1|TRBJ1-5
ASSQFGGAQNQPQH
>few|TRBD2|TRBV7-2|.
ASSLRTSGYNEQY
>few|TRBD2|TRBV4-2|TRBJ2-7
ASSPSNPAGAYEQY
>few|.|TRBV7-3|TRBJ2-1
ASSPSPEWSYNEQF
>once|.|TRBV2|TRBJ1-1
ASSDDHSTEAF
>many|.|TRBV20-1|TRBJ2-7
SASRVGRDYYEQY
>few|.|TRBV6-1|TRBJ2-5
ASEWTEQETQY